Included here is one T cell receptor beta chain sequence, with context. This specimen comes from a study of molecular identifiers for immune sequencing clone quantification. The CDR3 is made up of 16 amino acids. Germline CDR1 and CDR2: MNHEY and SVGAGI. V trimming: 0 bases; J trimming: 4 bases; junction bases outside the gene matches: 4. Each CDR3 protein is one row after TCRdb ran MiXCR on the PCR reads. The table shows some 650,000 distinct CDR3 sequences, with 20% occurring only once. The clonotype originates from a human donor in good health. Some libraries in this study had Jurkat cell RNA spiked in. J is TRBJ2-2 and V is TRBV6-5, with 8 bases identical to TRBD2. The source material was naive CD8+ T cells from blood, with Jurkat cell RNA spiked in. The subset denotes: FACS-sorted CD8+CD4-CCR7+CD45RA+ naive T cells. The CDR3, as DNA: TGTGCCAGCAGTTACTCGGGACTAGATAGCACCGGGGAGCTGTTTTTT. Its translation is CASSYSGLDSTGELFF.